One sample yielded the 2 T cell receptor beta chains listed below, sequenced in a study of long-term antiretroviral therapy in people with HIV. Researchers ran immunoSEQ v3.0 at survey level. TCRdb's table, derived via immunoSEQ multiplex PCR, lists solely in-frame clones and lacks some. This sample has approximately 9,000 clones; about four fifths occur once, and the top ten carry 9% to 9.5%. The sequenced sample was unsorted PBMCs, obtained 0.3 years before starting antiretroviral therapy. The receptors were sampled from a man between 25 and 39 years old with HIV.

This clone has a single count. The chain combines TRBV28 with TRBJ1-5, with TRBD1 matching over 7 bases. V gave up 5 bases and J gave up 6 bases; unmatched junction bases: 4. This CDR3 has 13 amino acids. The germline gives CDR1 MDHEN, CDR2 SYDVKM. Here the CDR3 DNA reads TGTGCCAGCAGTCCCGGGACAGCTCAGCCCCAGCATTTT. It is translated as CASSPGTAQPQHF. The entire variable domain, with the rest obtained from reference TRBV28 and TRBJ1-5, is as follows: DVKVTQSSRYLVKRTGEKVFLECVQDMDHENMFWYRQDPGLGLRLIYFSYDVKMKEKGDIPEGYSVSREKKERFSLILESASTNQTSMYLCASSPGTAQPQHFGDGTRLSIL.

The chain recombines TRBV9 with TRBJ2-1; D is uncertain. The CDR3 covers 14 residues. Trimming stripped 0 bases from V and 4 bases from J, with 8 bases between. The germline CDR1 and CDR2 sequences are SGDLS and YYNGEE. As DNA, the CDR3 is TGTGCCAGCAGCGTAGGCCCATTGTACAATGAGCAGTTCTTC. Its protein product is CASSVGPLYNEQFF.